The rows below give T cell receptor beta chains drawn from one sample of a study of T-cell memory formation after mild COVID-19. Using its own MiXCR run on the 5' RACE reads, TCRdb lists one record per CDR3 protein. The table includes about 210,000 distinct CDR3 sequences, about 10% detected once. The sequencing sample was made of PBMCs or a T cell subset sorted from them (not recorded which). These receptors were taken from a man aged 18-30 years who had mild COVID-19 (a few samples of this study predate the infection). Cell type and time point are not known. The CDR3 runs from the conserved cysteine through the conserved F or W. D genes are given only for firm matches. The size field is filled for only some rows; it gives once, few, many or a size class.

>NA|NA|TRBV6-5|TRBJ1-6
CASSPGPTPENSPLHF
TGTGCCAGCAGCCCGGGGCCGACCCCTGAAAATTCACCCCTCCACTTT
>NA|NA|TRBV24-1|TRBJ1-5
CATSETQRHRVYSQPQHF
TGTGCCACCAGTGAGACCCAGAGACACAGGGTTTACAGTCAGCCCCAGCATTTT
>many|TRBD2|TRBV7-9|TRBJ2-5
CASLAGAGETQYF
TGTGCCAGCCTAGCGGGGGCTGGAGAGACCCAGTACTTC
>NA|NA|TRBV12-3/TRBV12-4|TRBJ1-1
CASSLWRGMNTEAFF
TGTGCCAGCAGTTTGTGGCGGGGAATGAACACTGAAGCTTTCTTT
>NA|NA|TRBV3-1|TRBJ2-3
CASSRQEFGGADTQYF
TGTGCCAGCAGCCGGCAGGAATTCGGGGGTGCAGATACGCAGTATTTT
>few|TRBD1|TRBV7-9|TRBJ1-6
CASSPPLTGDYLALHF
TGTGCCAGCAGCCCCCCCCTTACAGGGGATTATTTGGCCCTCCACTTT
>NA|NA|TRBV19|TRBJ2-2
CASMSGGVTGELFF
TGTGCCAGTATGAGTGGCGGGGTCACCGGGGAGCTGTTTTTT
>NA|TRBD1|TRBV5-1|TRBJ2-3
CASGGQGPSTDTQYF
TGCGCCAGCGGTGGACAGGGCCCCAGCACAGATACGCAGTATTTT
>few|NA|TRBV4-1|TRBJ2-1
CASSQHGVSSYNEQFF
TGCGCCAGCAGCCAGCATGGGGTGAGCTCCTACAATGAGCAGTTCTTC
>NA|TRBD2|TRBV9|TRBJ2-3
CASSLSGRAQDTQYF
TGTGCCAGCAGCTTGAGCGGGAGGGCCCAAGATACGCAGTATTTT
>few|NA|TRBV6-6|TRBJ2-1
CASSSQRLTFNEQFF
TGTGCCAGCAGTAGCCAGCGTCTAACCTTCAATGAGCAGTTCTTC
>once|NA|TRBV5-1|TRBJ2-5
CASRPSGGVETQYF
TGCGCCAGCAGACCTTCCGGCGGGGTTGAGACCCAGTACTTC
>NA|NA|TRBV2|TRBJ1-5
CASSETRGGQPQHF
TGTGCCAGCAGTGAAACCCGGGGTGGTCAGCCCCAGCATTTT
>NA|NA|TRBV12-3/TRBV12-4|TRBJ2-5
CASSLAGQRQETQYF
TGTGCCAGCAGTTTAGCAGGACAGAGACAAGAGACCCAGTACTTC
>NA|TRBD2|TRBV7-2|TRBJ2-1
CASSLGLAGSTSYNEQFF
TGTGCCAGCAGTTTAGGACTAGCGGGGAGTACCTCCTACAATGAGCAGTTCTTC
>NA|NA|TRBV12-3/TRBV12-4|TRBJ1-3
CASTLGGTIYF
TGTGCCAGCACTCTTGGGGGCACCATATATTTT
>NA|NA|TRBV7-9|TRBJ1-1
CASSEQGPTEAFF
TGTGCCAGCAGCGAGCAGGGTCCCACTGAAGCTTTCTTT
>NA|TRBD2|TRBV5-6|TRBJ2-3
CASSFRVAGDTDTQYF
TGTGCCAGCAGCTTCCGAGTCGCGGGGGATACAGATACGCAGTATTTT
>few|NA|TRBV9|TRBJ2-6
CASSSGREGSSGANVLTF
TGTGCCAGCAGCTCCGGGAGAGAGGGGAGCTCTGGGGCCAACGTCCTGACTTTC
>NA|NA|TRBV12-3/TRBV12-4|TRBJ2-3
CTSSIGTDTQYF
TGTACCAGCAGTATCGGCACAGATACGCAGTATTTT
>few|TRBD2|TRBV20-1|TRBJ2-3
CSARVTSGGSDTQYF
TGCAGTGCTAGAGTGACTAGCGGGGGGTCAGATACGCAGTATTTT
>few|TRBD2|TRBV5-4|TRBJ2-1
CASSPPGTSWSNEQFF
TGTGCCAGCAGCCCCCCCGGGACTAGCTGGTCCAATGAGCAGTTCTTC
>few|NA|TRBV7-2|TRBJ2-7
CASSLGTGPYSYEQYF
TGTGCCAGCAGCTTAGGTACAGGGCCCTACTCCTACGAGCAGTACTTC
>NA|TRBD2|TRBV5-1|TRBJ2-3
CASSPGPVGGALTGTDTQYF
TGCGCCAGCAGCCCAGGACCGGTCGGGGGGGCCTTAACGGGCACAGATACGCAGTATTTT
>few|NA|TRBV2|TRBJ2-4
CASINPRLSRAKNIQYF
TGTGCCAGCATTAATCCCCGGTTATCTAGGGCCAAAAACATTCAGTACTTC
>NA|TRBD1|TRBV10-1|TRBJ2-6
CASSRTGSGVGANVLTF
TGCGCCAGCAGCCGGACAGGGAGTGGTGTCGGGGCCAACGTCCTGACTTTC
>few|TRBD2|TRBV5-1|TRBJ2-1
CASTFGGGPNNEQFF
TGCGCCAGCACCTTCGGCGGGGGGCCGAACAATGAGCAGTTCTTC
>few|NA|TRBV12-3/TRBV12-4|TRBJ1-1
CASSFVGTEAFF
TGTGCCAGCAGTTTTGTCGGCACTGAAGCTTTCTTT
>NA|NA|TRBV4-3|TRBJ2-1
CASSQVPGRRGEQFF
TGCGCCAGCAGCCAGGTGCCGGGCCGCAGGGGTGAGCAGTTCTTC
>NA|NA|TRBV7-3|TRBJ2-5
CASSSGPDEETQYF
TGTGCCAGCAGCTCCGGTCCCGACGAGGAGACCCAGTACTTC
>few|NA|TRBV2|TRBJ2-3
CASSDTGHTDTQYF
TGTGCCAGCAGTGACACGGGGCACACAGATACGCAGTATTTT
>NA|NA|TRBV5-1|TRBJ2-1
CASSLDRAHEQFF
TGCGCCAGCAGCTTGGACAGGGCCCATGAGCAGTTCTTC
>NA|NA|TRBV5-1|TRBJ2-5
CASSLGLGIQETQYF
TGCGCCAGCAGCTTGGGGCTAGGGATCCAAGAGACCCAGTACTTC
>few|TRBD1|TRBV5-1|TRBJ1-1
CASSLFGTGGAFF
TGCGCCAGCAGCTTGTTTGGGACAGGGGGAGCTTTCTTT